The 6 T cell receptor beta chains presented below share a single source sample, sequenced in a study of T cells expressing NK-cell markers. No DNA is given; TCRdb re-called the 5' RACE reads and lists each CDR3 protein once. The repertoire table contains 150,000 to 160,000 distinct CDR3 sequences. The source material was blood T cells: a sorted CD56 or NKG2C T cell subset, CD4+ or CD8+ T cells, or bulk PBMC T cells (not recorded which). Every receptor here comes from a woman aged 50 to 65 in good health.

This chain uses TRBV6-2 or TRBV6-3 with TRBJ2-1; TCRdb selects TRBD2, and the lack of DNA leaves this call unchecked. Germline V gene sequence: CDR1 MNHEY, CDR2 SVGEGT. The CDR3 runs to 13 residues. The chain's CDR3 is CASSPGLTNEQFF.

The chain links TRBV13 to TRBJ1-3; TCRdb's assignment of TRBD1 cannot be checked, as there is no DNA. The CDR3 consists of 15 residues. In germline, CDR1 is PRHDT, CDR2 FYEKMQ (reference sequence). The CDR3: CASSDQGYSGNTIYF.

The chain recombines TRBV24-1 with TRBJ1-5; with no DNA, the TCRdb D assignment of TRBD1 cannot be verified. Per the germline V gene, CDR1 is KGHDR and CDR2 is SFDVKD. The CDR3 spans 20 residues. CDR3 sequence reads: CATSDSNKGQFYLGNQPQHF.

The genes are TRBV5-1 and TRBJ2-7; TCRdb's D call of TRBD2 is untestable without DNA. Germline V gene lookup returns CDR1 SGHRS and CDR2 YFSETQ. The CDR3 spans 16 residues. The CDR3 reads CASSPLTSGASYEQYF.

J is TRBJ1-3 and V is TRBV29-1; TCRdb indicates TRBD1, and absent DNA this call remains unverified. The CDR3 contains 13 residues. Germline V gene lookup returns CDR1 SQVTM and CDR2 ANQGSEA. The CDR3: CSVGAGSGNTIYF.

This chain uses TRBV5-6 with TRBJ2-2; absent DNA, TCRdb's TRBD1 call cannot be checked. Germline V lookup: CDR1 SGHDT, CDR2 YYEEEE. The CDR3 has 14 amino acids. This chain's CDR3 is CASSPMTGPPELFF.